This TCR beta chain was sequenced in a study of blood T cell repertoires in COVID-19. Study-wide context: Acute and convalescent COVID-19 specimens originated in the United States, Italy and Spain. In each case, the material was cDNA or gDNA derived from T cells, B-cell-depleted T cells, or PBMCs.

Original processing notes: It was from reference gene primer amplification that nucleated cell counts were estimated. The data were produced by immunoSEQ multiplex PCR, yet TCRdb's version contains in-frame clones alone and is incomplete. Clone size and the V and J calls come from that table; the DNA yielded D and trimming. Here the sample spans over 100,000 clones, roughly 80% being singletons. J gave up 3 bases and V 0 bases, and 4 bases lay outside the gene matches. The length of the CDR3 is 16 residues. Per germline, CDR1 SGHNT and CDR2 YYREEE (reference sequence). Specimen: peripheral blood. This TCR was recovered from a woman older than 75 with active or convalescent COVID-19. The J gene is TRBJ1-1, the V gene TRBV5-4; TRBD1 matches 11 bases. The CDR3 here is CASSLGTGGAYTEAFF. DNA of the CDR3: TGTGCCAGCAGCTTGGGGACAGGGGGCGCATACACTGAAGCTTTCTTT.